This TCR beta chain was found in a study of T cell repertoires in cytomegalovirus infection (dated by TCRdb to about 2019). Looking at the study overall: Recently identified HLA-C-restricted CMV epitopes, whose presentation resists viral immunomodulation, were targeted by peptide stimulations together with well-studied HLA-B-restricted epitopes. Donor HLA type was relevant to the analysis, as public TCR beta signatures indicated carriage of CMV infection together with the matching HLA type.

On the study overall, not on this receptor specifically: In the ex vivo response, HLA-C-restricted CMV-specific TCR beta clonotypes were dominant, and in two of eight donors the single most frequent clonotype came from this HLA-C-restricted group. In both this cohort and an independent roughly 330-donor cohort, the cumulative frequency of public TCR beta family members distinguished carriers of CMV infection plus the relevant HLA type.

This sample's treatment or condition label indicates: in vitro stimulation with specific CMV peptide epitopes to enrich CMV-specific T cells. Reading the germline V gene gives CDR1 SGHAT and CDR2 FQNNGV. Trimming costs V 5 bases and J 5 bases, and their ends lie 9 bases apart. The CDR3 has 12 amino acids, counting the end cysteine and phenylalanine. CDR3 DNA is the only sequence kept; it has 36 bases, read in frame from the first base. Sequenced using an Illumina HiSeq 1500. Using fastp at Q25 and MiXCR, TCRdb reprocessed the public reads and kept productive beta chains. Rows with one shared CDR3 protein collapse into an entry with the most common genes and DNA. Recorded for this sample are 700,000 to 850,000 distinct CDR3 sequences; over 25% of them occurred a single time. Of the sample, roughly an eighth is held by the ten largest clones. This clonotype appeared a single time. The antigen it recognizes is unknown. Per-base quality was not reported, and no clone a single base away is much larger than it. One read alone is weak evidence.

Recombination linked TRBV11-2 to TRBJ2-5, with the identity of the D gene unclear. This sequence originates from a human donor in good health (CMV status not recorded). Some clones in this sample may be carry-over from other donors' samples. The sample was cultured CD8+ T cells from PBMCs, taken from culture after CMV antigen stimulation. The CDR3 protein sequence reads: CASSNIQETQYF. The base sequence is TGTGCCAGCAGCAACATCCAGGAGACCCAGTACTTC.